This T cell receptor beta chain was recorded in a study of cytomegalovirus exposure and HLA in healthy donors. V was trimmed by 3 bases and J by 1 base, leaving 7 bases between them. CDR1 and CDR2 (germline): MNHNS, SASEGT. The CDR3 is 15 amino acids. Both 60 Vbeta primers and 13 Jbeta primers went into the PCR. This table comes from immunoSEQ multiplex PCR, and its TCRdb copy is limited to in-frame clones, with some not included. The data show 120,000 or so clones, around 81% seen once. The material sequenced was PBMCs. This sequence was found in a female donor in good health and CMV-seronegative. The chain carries TRBV6-1 and TRBJ2-6; D is perhaps TRBD2 (6 bases). CDR3 coding DNA: TGTGCCAGCAGTGAGGAGGGGTCTGGGGCCAACGTCCTGACTTTC. This encodes CASSEEGSGANVLTF.